The 13 T cell receptor beta chains in this list originate from one sample, sequenced in a study of blood T cell repertoires in COVID-19. Repertoires were generated with immunoSEQ multiplex PCR, while TCRdb's copy carries only in-frame clones and drops some. The profile shows some 120,000 clones, more than 75% of them singletons. Sequencing input: peripheral blood. The receptors were sampled from a human donor in a cohort sampled during active COVID-19.

This clone was detected only a few times. The rearrangement uses TRBV28 and TRBJ2-7; D is ambiguous. The CDR3 totals 11 residues. Trimming pared 2 bases from V and 13 bases from J, leaving 12 bases between. Germline CDR1 and CDR2: MDHEN and SYDVKM. The CDR3 bases are TGTGCCAGCAGTTTAAATTTCGTCAGTTACTTC. Its protein product is CASSLNFVSYF.

V gene TRBV9 combines with J gene TRBJ2-5; D perhaps matches TRBD1 (5 bases). This CDR3 is 14 amino acids long. Germline V gene data show CDR1 as SGDLS and CDR2 as YYNGEE. Deletions cut 0 bases from V and 4 bases from J, with 10 bases between. The CDR3 protein is CASSVGRVSETQYF. The CDR3 coding sequence is TGTGCCAGCAGCGTAGGCAGGGTTTCAGAGACCCAGTACTTC.

This rearrangement joins TRBV5-4 to TRBJ2-2; maybe TRBD1 (5 bases). Trimming stripped 0 bases from V and 3 bases from J, with 9 bases between. CDR1 is SGHNT and CDR2 is YYREEE in the germline V gene (reference sequence). This CDR3 region has 15 residues. In nucleotides, the CDR3 is TGTGCCAGCAGCTTGGAGACAGTCCACACCGGGGAGCTGTTTTTT. It specifies CASSLETVHTGELFF.

The chain carries TRBV5-1 and TRBJ2-2, with 13 bases matching TRBD2. Unmatched junction bases numbered 5, after V lost 3 bases and J lost 3 bases. Germline-derived CDR1 and CDR2 are SGHRS and YFSETQ. The CDR3 contains 17 residues. The CDR3 sequence: CASSSTSGRSYTGELFF. The CDR3 region has the DNA TGCGCCAGCAGCTCGACTAGCGGGAGGTCGTACACCGGGGAGCTGTTTTTT. The full variable domain, completed using reference TRBV5-1 and TRBJ2-2, is KAGVTQTPRYLIKTRGQQVTLSCSPISGHRSVSWYQQTPGQGLQFLFEYFSETQRNKGNFPGRFSGRQFSNSRSEMNVSTLELGDSALYLCASSSTSGRSYTGELFFGEGSRLTVL.

The chain carries TRBV5-6 and TRBJ1-5; 7 bases match TRBD1. The trim removed 0 bases at V and 4 bases at J, leaving 7 bases unmatched. CDR3 length: 16 amino acids. Germline assignment: CDR1 SGHDT and CDR2 YYEEEE. The CDR3 nucleotides read TGTGCCAGCAGCTTGGCCGGGGGACAGTTTAATCAGCCCCAGCATTTT. This sequence encodes CASSLAGGQFNQPQHF.

This clone was seen only once. V and J are TRBV3-1 (or the pseudogene TRBV3-2) and TRBJ2-7, with TRBD2 as a possible D gene (7 bases). This CDR3 has 15 residues. Trimming removed 0 bases at V and 7 bases at J, with 16 bases between. Per the germline V gene, CDR1 is LGHDT and CDR2 is YNNKEL (reference sequence). The CDR3 nucleotides read TGTGCCAGCAGCCAAGAAAAGGGGGGGCTAGGGGAGCAGTACTTC. Translating gives CASSQEKGGLGEQYF.

The CDR3 sequence: CASSEMVDNSPLHF. DNA for the CDR3: TGTGCCAGCAGTGAAATGGTAGATAATTCACCCCTCCACTTT. V usage is TRBV6-1 and J usage is TRBJ1-6; D gene unclear. The CDR3 loop spans 14 amino acids. V dropped 2 bases and J dropped 5 bases, with 7 bases sitting between them. Germline lookup yields CDR1 MNHNS and CDR2 SASEGT.

This chain joins TRBV5-1 and TRBJ1-4; D call uncertain. Germline assignment: CDR1 SGHRS and CDR2 YFSETQ. V was shortened by 5 bases and J by 1 base, with 12 bases between the two germline ends. The CDR3 loop spans 15 amino acids. The CDR3 nucleotides read TGCGCCAGCAGTCTTTTAAGCGTAACTAATGAAAAACTGTTTTTT. As protein: CASSLLSVTNEKLFF.

This chain uses TRBV7-8 with TRBJ2-7; 9 bases map to TRBD1. The V segment lost 5 bases and the J segment 3 bases; nucleotides outside the gene matches: 8. CDR3 length: 15 residues. CDR1 and CDR2 (germline): SGHVS, FQNEAQ. CDR3 protein: CASSVNRDRDYEQYF. The CDR3 DNA is TGTGCCAGCAGCGTTAACCGGGACAGGGACTACGAGCAGTACTTC.

The chain has TRBV19 and TRBJ2-3, with 7 bases matching TRBD2. Looked up from germline, CDR1 is LNHDA and CDR2 is SQIVND (reference sequence). Unmatched junction bases numbered 8, after V lost 0 bases and J lost 2 bases. The CDR3 covers 17 residues. CDR3 in amino acids: CASSIDRTGGATDTQYF. As DNA, the CDR3 is TGTGCCAGTAGTATAGATAGGACGGGAGGCGCCACAGATACGCAGTATTTT.

The V and J genes are TRBV19 and TRBJ2-6; 12 positions match TRBD1. The CDR3 runs to 18 residues. Per germline, CDR1 LNHDA and CDR2 SQIVND (reference sequence). With 4 bases clipped from V and 2 bases from J, the junction kept 6 bases outside the gene matches. CDR3 loop: CASSTRDRGLAGANVLTF. DNA for the CDR3: TGTGCCAGTAGTACCCGGGACAGGGGGCTGGCTGGGGCCAACGTCCTGACTTTC. Full variable domain (rest looked up from reference TRBV19 and TRBJ2-6): DGGITQSPKYLFRKEGQNVTLSCEQNLNHDAMYWYRQDPGQGLRLIYYSQIVNDFQKGDIAEGYSVSREKKESFPLTVTSAQKNPTAFYLCASSTRDRGLAGANVLTFGAGSRLTVL.

This chain connects TRBV5-4 to TRBJ2-5; D possibly corresponds to TRBD2 (6 bases). Germline V gene sequence: CDR1 SGHNT, CDR2 YYREEE (reference sequence). V dropped 2 bases and J dropped 1 base, with 18 bases sitting between them. The CDR3 has 17 amino acids. Here the CDR3 reads CASSFVSIGGSQETQYF. CDR3 DNA sequence: TGTGCCAGCAGCTTTGTCAGTATAGGAGGGAGCCAAGAGACCCAGTACTTC.

This clone was counted at least ten times. The chain uses TRBV2 and TRBJ1-3; no reliable D call. The length of the CDR3 is 11 residues. Trimming shortened V by 4 bases and J by 9 bases, and 7 bases separated the two germline ends. The germline V gene has CDR1 SNHLY and CDR2 FYNNEI. CDR3 protein: CASSVAATIYF. CDR3 DNA sequence: TGTGCCAGCAGTGTCGCGGCCACCATATATTTT.